These T cell receptor beta chains were read from a single sample in a study of blood T cell repertoires in COVID-19. The repertoire was sequenced with immunoSEQ multiplex PCR; TCRdb's copy has only in-frame clones and lacks some. The data contain 250,000 to 350,000 clones, 85% to 90% of them singletons. Sequenced material: peripheral blood. The receptors were gathered from a woman aged 50 to 65 with COVID-19, enrolled during active disease. Both conserved end residues are part of each CDR3. A D gene is named only where the DNA matches it firmly. Expanded clones are given a class, and other clones once, few, many or no size at all.

>NA|TRBJ1-4|once|TRBV6-5
TGTGCCAGCAAACAGAAGTCTGAAAAACTGTTTTTT
CASKQKSEKLFF
>TRBD1|TRBJ2-6|NA|TRBV9
TGTGCCAGCAGCCCATGGACAGGCTCTGGGGCCAACGTCCTGACTTTC
CASSPWTGSGANVLTF
>NA|TRBJ1-1|NA|TRBV9
TGTGCCAGCAGCCCCCCTGCGGACACTGAAGCTTTCTTT
CASSPPADTEAFF
>TRBD1|TRBJ1-5|NA|TRBV5-6
TGTGCCAGCAGCACGACGACAGGGCCTAGCAATCAGCCCCAGCATTTT
CASSTTTGPSNQPQHF
>TRBD2|TRBJ2-3|NA|TRBV7-2
TGTGCCAGCAGCTTAGGGGCTAGCGGGAGCACAGATACGCAGTATTTT
CASSLGASGSTDTQYF
>NA|TRBJ1-1|NA|TRBV27
TGTGCCAGCAGTACACCGAGGGGGTGGAAAAACACTGAAGCTTTCTTT
CASSTPRGWKNTEAFF
>NA|TRBJ2-3|NA|TRBV5-1
TGCGCCAGCAGCCTCCCGCGGGGCCTCGAGGGAGATACGCAGTATTTT
CASSLPRGLEGDTQYF
>NA|TRBJ2-7|NA|TRBV5-1
TGCGCCAGCAGCTCCTTCGAGGGAGGAATAAATCAAGGGAAGTACTTC
CASSSFEGGINQGKYF
>NA|TRBJ1-2|few|TRBV27
TGTGCCAGCGCCACACGTAACTATGGCTACACCTTC
CASATRNYGYTF
>NA|TRBJ1-5|NA|TRBV6-5
TGTGCCAGCAGTTACCGGGGGGGCGGCAATCAGCCCCAGCATTTT
CASSYRGGGNQPQHF
>TRBD2|TRBJ2-1|once|TRBV6-6
TGTGCCAGCAACAAGCGGGAGAGCTCCTACAATGAGCAGTTCTTC
CASNKRESSYNEQFF
>NA|TRBJ2-7|once|TRBV7-2
TGTGCCAGCAGCTTAGAGCTGGGACTTACCTACGAGCAGTACTTC
CASSLELGLTYEQYF
>TRBD2|TRBJ2-3|NA|TRBV11-3
TGTGCCAGCAGGGGACTAGCGGGACCCGGAGATACGCAGTATTTT
CASRGLAGPGDTQYF
>NA|TRBJ1-3|NA|TRBV29-1
TGCAGCGTACCAGGGGTCGGTGGAAACACCATATATTTT
CSVPGVGGNTIYF
>NA|TRBJ2-2|NA|TRBV24-1
TGTGCCACCAGTGAACGGGGCACCGGGGAGCTGTTTTTT
CATSERGTGELFF
>NA|TRBJ1-2|few|TRBV6-1
TGTGCCAGCAGTGAACAGGCACCGGGGGGCTATGGCTACACCTTC
CASSEQAPGGYGYTF
>TRBD2|TRBJ2-3|NA|TRBV7-2
TGTGCCAGCAGCTCCCTCTTACGCGGCGGGAGGGCCGGAGCAGATACGCAGTATTTT
CASSSLLRGGRAGADTQYF
>NA|TRBJ1-1|NA|TRBV11-2
TGTGCCAGCAGCTTAGAGTATCGGGGAGCGAACACTGAAGCTTTCTTT
CASSLEYRGANTEAFF
>TRBD2|TRBJ2-7|NA|TRBV4-1
TGCGCCAGCAGCCAGACTAGCGGGAGGGCTAACGAGCAGTACTTC
CASSQTSGRANEQYF
>NA|TRBJ2-1|NA|TRBV7-2
TGTGCCAGCAACATTATGGGTAGCATCCATAACAATGAGCAGTTCTTC
CASNIMGSIHNNEQFF
>TRBD1|TRBJ1-5|NA|TRBV10-2
TGCGCCAGCAGTGGGGGACAGGGAAGTCAGCCCCAGCATTTT
CASSGGQGSQPQHF
>NA|TRBJ1-1|NA|TRBV25-1
TGTGCCAGCAGCGAACGACAGGTCAGCACTGAAGCTTTCTTT
CASSERQVSTEAFF
>TRBD1|TRBJ2-7|NA|TRBV7-2
TGTGCCAGCAGCGCAGGGACAGGGACCTACGAGCAGTACTTC
CASSAGTGTYEQYF
>NA|TRBJ1-2|NA|TRBV7-9
TGTGCCAGCAGCTCGCGGGACTATGGCTACACCTTC
CASSSRDYGYTF
>NA|TRBJ1-1|NA|TRBV6-5
TGTGCCTCCCGGAGGGGCACTGAAGCTTTCTTT
CASRRGTEAFF
>TRBD1|TRBJ1-5|NA|TRBV6-2/TRBV6-3
TGTGCCAGCAGCGGACAGGGTCTCAATCAGCCCCAGCATTTT
CASSGQGLNQPQHF
>NA|TRBJ2-7|once|TRBV6-5
TGTGCCAGCTCCCCTGGCGGTAGCGTTACCTACGAGCAGTACTTC
CASSPGGSVTYEQYF
>NA|TRBJ1-5|NA|TRBV19
TGTGCCAGTAGTATAGACCTAACAGGGTATAGCAATCAGCCCCAGCATTTT
CASSIDLTGYSNQPQHF
>NA|TRBJ2-1|once|TRBV19
TGTGCCAGTCGACCTGCTGGTGGGCCGTATGAGCAGTTCTTC
CASRPAGGPYEQFF
>NA|TRBJ1-3|NA|TRBV4-2
TGTGCCAGCAGCCAAGATCAGGGTGGAAACACCATATATTTT
CASSQDQGGNTIYF
>TRBD2|TRBJ2-5|NA|TRBV2
TGTGCCAGCAGTACCCGCAGACTAGCGGGAGAGACCCAGTACTTC
CASSTRRLAGETQYF
>TRBD1|TRBJ2-1|NA|TRBV24-1
TGTGCCACCAGTGAGCGAACAGGGGCGGAGCAGTTCTTC
CATSERTGAEQFF
>NA|TRBJ2-1|NA|TRBV7-9
TGTGCCAGCAGCCCTGCAGGGCGCGAGCAGTTCTTC
CASSPAGREQFF
>TRBD1|TRBJ1-4|NA|TRBV7-6
TGTGCCAGCAGCCTCACTGGACAGGGGAATGAAAAACTGTTTTTT
CASSLTGQGNEKLFF
>TRBD1|TRBJ1-5|NA|TRBV7-8
TGTGCCAGCAGCTTAGAGCGACAGGGCAGTCAGCCCCAGCATTTT
CASSLERQGSQPQHF
>TRBD1|TRBJ1-6|NA|TRBV7-9
TGTGCCAGCAGCCCCCGACAGGGCTCCTATAATTCACCCCTCCACTTT
CASSPRQGSYNSPLHF
>TRBD2|TRBJ2-1|NA|TRBV5-1
TGCGCCAGCAGCCCCACAGCGGGGCGAGACAATGAGCAGTTCTTC
CASSPTAGRDNEQFF
>NA|TRBJ1-3|NA|TRBV10-3
TGTGCCATCGCACAGGGATTGGGGAACACCATATATTTT
CAIAQGLGNTIYF
>NA|TRBJ2-1|NA|TRBV5-1
TGCGCCAGCAGCTTGCAGGCAGCCGCCTACAATGAGCAGTTCTTC
CASSLQAAAYNEQFF
>TRBD1|TRBJ1-1|NA|TRBV4-3
TGCGCCAGCAGCCTACTACAGGGGTTAAACACTGAAGCTTTCTTT
CASSLLQGLNTEAFF
>NA|TRBJ2-1|NA|TRBV30
TGTGCCTGGAGAGGAGGGTCCAATGAGCAGTTCTTC
CAWRGGSNEQFF
>TRBD1|TRBJ1-4|NA|TRBV7-9
TGTGCCAGCAGCTTGCCCACGGACAGGATAACTAATGAAAAACTGTTTTTT
CASSLPTDRITNEKLFF
>TRBD1|TRBJ2-7|NA|TRBV7-2
TGTGCCAGCAGCCCGGACAGGGGGCGGCTCGAGCAGTACTTC
CASSPDRGRLEQYF
>NA|TRBJ1-2|NA|TRBV3-1/TRBV3-2
TGTGCCAGCAGCACCGGTAACTATGGCTACACCTTC
CASSTGNYGYTF
>NA|TRBJ2-3|NA|TRBV7-9
TGTGCCAGCATTCGGGGAGATACGCAGTATTTT
CASIRGDTQYF
>NA|TRBJ2-7|NA|TRBV7-2
TGTGCCAGCAGCTTAGTATCCGAGCAGTACTTC
CASSLVSEQYF
>NA|TRBJ1-2|NA|TRBV19
TGTGCCAGTAGTAAGGGCCGACAGGATGGCTACACCTTC
CASSKGRQDGYTF
>NA|TRBJ2-5|NA|TRBV18
TGTGCCAGCTCACCACCTGTTTCCTCAGAGACCCAGTACTTC
CASSPPVSSETQYF
>NA|TRBJ1-2|NA|TRBV6-5
TGTGCCAGCAGGTCGGATGGACTTACGGGTGGCTACACCTTC
CASRSDGLTGGYTF
>NA|TRBJ2-4|NA|TRBV7-9
TGTGCCAGCAGCTTAGGCAGGGTGGACATTCAGTACTTC
CASSLGRVDIQYF